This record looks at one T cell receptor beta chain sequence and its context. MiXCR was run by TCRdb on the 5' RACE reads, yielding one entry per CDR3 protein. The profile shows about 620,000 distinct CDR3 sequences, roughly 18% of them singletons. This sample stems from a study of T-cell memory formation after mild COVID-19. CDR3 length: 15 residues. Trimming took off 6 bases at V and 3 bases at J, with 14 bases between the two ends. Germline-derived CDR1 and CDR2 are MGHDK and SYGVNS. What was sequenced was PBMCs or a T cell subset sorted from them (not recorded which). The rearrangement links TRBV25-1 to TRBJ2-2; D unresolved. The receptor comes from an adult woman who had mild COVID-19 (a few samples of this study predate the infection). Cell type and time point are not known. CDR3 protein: CASRSLADHTGELFF. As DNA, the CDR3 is TGTGCCAGCAGAAGCCTGGCGGATCACACCGGGGAGCTGTTTTTT.